What follows is one T cell receptor (beta chain) and its context. This entry is derived from a study of T cell changes during pregnancy in multiple sclerosis. Here immunoSEQ multiplex PCR was the method, and the copy in TCRdb shows in-frame clones only, minus some. This sample yields 50,000 to 60,000 clones, of which about nine tenths are seen a single time; around 1.8% belongs to the top ten. Deletions cut 0 bases from V and 8 bases from J, with 11 bases between. Looked up from germline, CDR1 is SGHKS and CDR2 is YYEKEE (reference sequence). This CDR3 region has 13 residues. This clonotype was obtained from a female donor with multiple sclerosis, enrolled in a pregnancy study. Sequenced material: peripheral blood, taken after pregnancy. The chain joins TRBV5-5 to TRBJ1-2; D gene uncertain. The CDR3 sequence: CASSLGPSRGYTF. The CDR3 DNA follows: TGTGCCAGCAGCTTGGGTCCTTCGAGAGGCTACACCTTC. The entire variable domain, with the rest obtained from reference TRBV5-5 and TRBJ1-2, is as follows: DAGVTQSPTHLIKTRGQQVTLRCSPISGHKSVSWYQQVLGQGPQFIFQYYEKEERGRGNFPDRFSARQFPNYSSELNVNALLLGDSALYLCASSLGPSRGYTFGSGTRLTVV.